This T cell receptor beta chain was recovered during a study of human T cells and chemical hapten exposure. Looking at the study overall: Each patient's scalp received weekly diphenylcyclopropenone throughout the approximately 24-week study.

From germline, CDR1 is SGHDT and CDR2 YYEEEE. This CDR3 spans 14 amino acids. The ends were cut back, 2 bases at V and 8 bases at J, with 16 bases in the middle. Time point of the sample: patch test 1, 2 weeks after DPC sensitization. Treatment specified: therapeutic diphenylcyclopropenone sensitization with weekly scalp DPC. General study findings and limits: Counts of expanded TCRs at PT1 were positively correlated with patch test score.

A remark on this clonotype: Its cognate antigen is unknown.

TCRdb reanalysed the RACE reads using MiXCR and keeps one entry per CDR3 protein. In the table there are some 180,000 distinct CDR3 sequences, about 20% of which are singletons. Sequenced material: whole blood, taken in connection with sensitization to the hapten diphenylcyclopropenone (DPC). The receptor comes from a woman aged 45-59 years with alopecia areata. Some clones in this sample may be carry-over from other donors' samples. The chain recombines TRBV5-6 with TRBJ1-2; possible D gene TRBD1, 6 bases. The CDR3 region has the DNA TGTGCCAGCAGCTTCGCGGGGGGCCCCGGGGGCTACACCTTC. Translating gives CASSFAGGPGGYTF.